This entry concerns a single TCR beta chain. The germline CDR1 and CDR2 sequences are SGHNT and YYREEE (reference sequence). There are 14 residues in the CDR3. The V gene lost 2 bases and the J gene lost 3 bases, with 9 bases spanning the gap. The repertoire was sequenced with immunoSEQ multiplex PCR; TCRdb's copy has only in-frame clones and lacks some. The sample consists of roughly 330,000 clones, 80% to 90% of them appearing once. The data are from a study of blood T cell repertoires in COVID-19. Overall study context: Samples representing acute and convalescent COVID-19 were sourced from the United States, Italy and Spain. Sources were T cells, B-cell-depleted T cells, or PBMCs; the material itself was cDNA or gDNA.

Which cohort a participant joined came from the clinical history participants gave. Recovery meant two consecutive negative NP/OP PCR tests, professional clearance, or resolved symptoms. The material sequenced was PBMCs or T cells enriched from blood (not recorded which). The TCR was taken from a woman in her thirties who had recovered from COVID-19. The V gene is TRBV5-4, the J gene TRBJ1-5; D not certain. DNA for the CDR3: TGTGCCAGCAGCTTAGCGGGGTCCAATCAGCCCCAGCATTTT. It specifies CASSLAGSNQPQHF. The full variable domain, rest sourced from reference TRBV5-4 and TRBJ1-5, is ETGVTQSPTHLIKTRGQQVTLRCSSQSGHNTVSWYQQALGQGPQFIFQYYREEENGRGNFPPRFSGLQFPNYSSELNVNALELDDSALYLCASSLAGSNQPQHFGDGTRLSIL.